This T cell receptor (beta chain) was sequenced in a study of memory CD4+ T cells and cytomegalovirus serostatus. Study-level points and caveats: About 40% of the roughly 160 known CMV-associated TCRbeta sequences appeared in CD4+ memory.

Worth noting for this clone: Its antigen remains unidentified.

The data were produced by immunoSEQ multiplex PCR, yet TCRdb's version contains in-frame clones alone and is incomplete. The data show 61,000 or so clones, with around three quarters seen just once and around 0.58% held by the top ten. Single viable CD3+CD4+CD8-CD45RO+ cells were sorted as the memory CD4+ T cells. Germline CDR1 SGHAT, CDR2 FQDESV (reference sequence). The V and J ends lost 5 bases and 0 bases, in that order; junction bases with no gene match: 12. The length of the CDR3 is 17 residues. The specimen was memory CD4+ T cells from blood. This sequence originates from an adult in good health and CMV-seronegative. Some clones in this sample may be carry-over from other donors' samples. This rearrangement joins TRBV11-1 to TRBJ2-5, with 7 positions matching TRBD2. This CDR3 is CASSLRSAGVYQETQYF. DNA of the CDR3: TGTGCCAGCAGCCTCCGGTCCGCGGGGGTCTACCAAGAGACCCAGTACTTC.